This is a list of T cell receptor beta chains from one sample in a study of blood T cell repertoires in COVID-19. Produced via immunoSEQ multiplex PCR; TCRdb's table is partial and in-frame only. Altogether 100,000 to 110,000 clones are present, almost 90% being singletons, with the ten largest covering 4.5% to 6.5%. The sequenced sample was peripheral blood. Receptors were obtained from a human donor in a cohort sampled during active COVID-19. The CDR3 runs from the conserved cysteine through the conserved F or W. The order of the fields is D gene, J gene, V gene, clone size, CDR3 DNA, CDR3 protein. D genes are given only for firm matches. For some rows the clone size is stated as once, few or many, or as a class when expanded; others skip it.

d_call: TRBD1
j_call: TRBJ2-4
v_call: TRBV4-1
clone_size: .
cdr3_nt: TGCGCCAGCAGCCAAGACCCTGGGACAGGACAGGGGCCGTTTGACATTCAGTACTTC
cdr3_aa: CASSQDPGTGQGPFDIQYF

d_call: .
j_call: TRBJ2-1
v_call: TRBV7-9
clone_size: .
cdr3_nt: TGTGCCAGCCAATCCGGAGGGCCCCACAATGAGCAGTTCTTC
cdr3_aa: CASQSGGPHNEQFF

d_call: .
j_call: TRBJ2-5
v_call: TRBV5-6
clone_size: .
cdr3_nt: TGTGCCAGCAGCTTGGCCCGGCAGGGGGGAGAGACCCAGTACTTC
cdr3_aa: CASSLARQGGETQYF

d_call: .
j_call: TRBJ1-1
v_call: TRBV18
clone_size: .
cdr3_nt: TGTGCCAGCTCACCCGCAGAGAACACTGAAGCTTTCTTT
cdr3_aa: CASSPAENTEAFF

d_call: .
j_call: TRBJ2-3
v_call: TRBV10-2
clone_size: .
cdr3_nt: TGCGCCAGCAGTGACTCAGGGGCTAGCAGAGATACGCAGTATTTT
cdr3_aa: CASSDSGASRDTQYF

d_call: .
j_call: TRBJ2-7
v_call: TRBV14
clone_size: .
cdr3_nt: TGTGCCAGCAGCCTTTCAAAGTGGGCCAACTACGAGCAGTACTTC
cdr3_aa: CASSLSKWANYEQYF

d_call: TRBD1
j_call: TRBJ1-1
v_call: TRBV19
clone_size: .
cdr3_nt: TGTGCCAGTAGTCGACAGGGGGAGAGCACTGAAGCTTTCTTT
cdr3_aa: CASSRQGESTEAFF

d_call: .
j_call: TRBJ2-1
v_call: TRBV7-2
clone_size: .
cdr3_nt: TGTGCCAGCAGCTCCAAATCCTTAAGCATGGATGAGCAGTTCTTC
cdr3_aa: CASSSKSLSMDEQFF

d_call: .
j_call: TRBJ1-2
v_call: TRBV28
clone_size: .
cdr3_nt: TGTGCCAGCAGTCGGGAGCTGTATGGCTACACCTTC
cdr3_aa: CASSRELYGYTF

d_call: TRBD1
j_call: TRBJ1-2
v_call: TRBV5-6
clone_size: .
cdr3_nt: TGTGCCAGCAGCTTGGAGGGACAGCTACACTATGGCTACACCTTC
cdr3_aa: CASSLEGQLHYGYTF

d_call: .
j_call: TRBJ1-6
v_call: TRBV7-2
clone_size: .
cdr3_nt: TGTGCCAGCAGCTTAAAGGTCGGGGATTATTCACCCCTCCACTTT
cdr3_aa: CASSLKVGDYSPLHF

d_call: TRBD1
j_call: TRBJ2-2
v_call: TRBV7-2
clone_size: .
cdr3_nt: TGTGCCAGCAGCCGGGACAGGGCGAACACCGGGGAGCTGTTTTTT
cdr3_aa: CASSRDRANTGELFF

d_call: .
j_call: TRBJ1-1
v_call: TRBV4-3
clone_size: .
cdr3_nt: TGCGCCAGCAGCCAGTCGACCGGGAGGTATGAAGCTTTCTTT
cdr3_aa: CASSQSTGRYEAFF

d_call: TRBD2
j_call: TRBJ2-1
v_call: TRBV7-2
clone_size: .
cdr3_nt: TGTGCCAGCAGCTCCCCCTCTAGCGGGACGAGCTCCTACAATGAGCAGTTCTTC
cdr3_aa: CASSSPSSGTSSYNEQFF

d_call: .
j_call: TRBJ2-3
v_call: TRBV5-1
clone_size: .
cdr3_nt: TGCGCCAGCAGCTTGAGCAGGGCGGCAGATACGCAGTATTTT
cdr3_aa: CASSLSRAADTQYF

d_call: TRBD1
j_call: TRBJ2-7
v_call: TRBV29-1
clone_size: once
cdr3_nt: TGCAGCGTTGAAAGTAAAGGGACAGGGGCCTACGAGCAGTACTTC
cdr3_aa: CSVESKGTGAYEQYF

d_call: TRBD1
j_call: TRBJ2-2
v_call: TRBV19
clone_size: .
cdr3_nt: TGTGCCAGTAGTCCCGACAGGGGCGCCGGGGAGCTGTTTTTT
cdr3_aa: CASSPDRGAGELFF

d_call: .
j_call: TRBJ1-1
v_call: TRBV14
clone_size: .
cdr3_nt: TGTGCCAGCAGCCCCCAGGCCCTCGGGGGAAGTGAAGCTTTCTTT
cdr3_aa: CASSPQALGGSEAFF

d_call: TRBD2
j_call: TRBJ2-1
v_call: TRBV7-2
clone_size: .
cdr3_nt: TGTGCCAGCAGCTTAGCCCTCTCGGGTAGCGGGAGGGCCTTTGAGCAGTTCTTC
cdr3_aa: CASSLALSGSGRAFEQFF

d_call: TRBD2
j_call: TRBJ2-1
v_call: TRBV11-2
clone_size: .
cdr3_nt: TGTGCCAGCAGCAAATGGACTAGCGGGACGATTGAGGAGTTCTTC
cdr3_aa: CASSKWTSGTIEEFF

d_call: TRBD2
j_call: TRBJ2-3
v_call: TRBV30
clone_size: once
cdr3_nt: TGTGCCTGGAAAAAAGCGGGAGGGCCAAATACGCAGTATTTT
cdr3_aa: CAWKKAGGPNTQYF

d_call: TRBD2
j_call: TRBJ2-5
v_call: TRBV11-3
clone_size: .
cdr3_nt: TGTGCCAGCAGCTTAAACCGGGAGGAAGGGGAGACCCAGTACTTC
cdr3_aa: CASSLNREEGETQYF

d_call: TRBD2
j_call: TRBJ2-7
v_call: TRBV5-1
clone_size: .
cdr3_nt: TGCGCCAGCAGCTTGAGGGTTTCCGGGACTAGGGGCTACGAGCAGTACTTC
cdr3_aa: CASSLRVSGTRGYEQYF

d_call: TRBD2
j_call: TRBJ2-7
v_call: TRBV16
clone_size: once
cdr3_nt: TGTGCCAGCAGCCCTAGCGGGAGCTCCTCCTACGAGCAGTACTTC
cdr3_aa: CASSPSGSSSYEQYF

d_call: .
j_call: TRBJ2-2
v_call: TRBV28
clone_size: .
cdr3_nt: TGTGCCAGCAGTTTACGAGGGATCACCGGGGAGCTGTTTTTT
cdr3_aa: CASSLRGITGELFF

d_call: .
j_call: TRBJ2-7
v_call: TRBV19
clone_size: .
cdr3_nt: TGTGCCAGTAGTATAGTCGGCGGAGCAAGTGGCGAGCAGTACTTC
cdr3_aa: CASSIVGGASGEQYF

d_call: TRBD2
j_call: TRBJ2-1
v_call: TRBV2
clone_size: .
cdr3_nt: TGTGCCACACTAGCGGGACAATCCTACAATGAGCAGTTCTTC
cdr3_aa: CATLAGQSYNEQFF

d_call: TRBD1
j_call: TRBJ2-7
v_call: TRBV20-1
clone_size: once
cdr3_nt: TGCAGTGCTAGTAAGTGGAGACAGGGCGACGAGCAGTACTTC
cdr3_aa: CSASKWRQGDEQYF

d_call: TRBD1
j_call: TRBJ1-5
v_call: TRBV19
clone_size: .
cdr3_nt: TGTGCCAGTAGTAGGACAGGGGGCTTTCAGCCCCAGCATTTT
cdr3_aa: CASSRTGGFQPQHF

d_call: .
j_call: TRBJ1-1
v_call: TRBV7-2
clone_size: .
cdr3_nt: TGTGCCAGCAGCTTAGCGCTGGGGGCAAACACTGAAGCTTTCTTT
cdr3_aa: CASSLALGANTEAFF

d_call: TRBD1
j_call: TRBJ2-1
v_call: TRBV6-5
clone_size: once
cdr3_nt: TGTGCCAGCAGACGGGGACAGTACAATGAGCAGTTCTTC
cdr3_aa: CASRRGQYNEQFF

d_call: .
j_call: TRBJ1-1
v_call: TRBV27
clone_size: .
cdr3_nt: TGTGCCAGCAGTTCATGGGCCATGACTGAAGCTTTCTTT
cdr3_aa: CASSSWAMTEAFF

d_call: .
j_call: TRBJ1-5
v_call: TRBV5-1
clone_size: .
cdr3_nt: TGCGCCAGCAGCTTGGCCCCAGGTGAGCAGCCCCAGCATTTT
cdr3_aa: CASSLAPGEQPQHF

d_call: .
j_call: TRBJ1-5
v_call: TRBV30
clone_size: .
cdr3_nt: TGTGCCTGGAGTGTCAAACAGGGTCAGCCCCAGCATTTT
cdr3_aa: CAWSVKQGQPQHF

d_call: .
j_call: TRBJ1-4
v_call: TRBV28
clone_size: .
cdr3_nt: TGTGCCAGCAGCCAAGACAGGAGGACTTCAACTAATGAAAAACTGTTTTTT
cdr3_aa: CASSQDRRTSTNEKLFF

d_call: TRBD1
j_call: TRBJ2-7
v_call: TRBV6-5
clone_size: .
cdr3_nt: TGTGCCAGCAGTTACACAGGGGGGTACGAGCAGTACTTC
cdr3_aa: CASSYTGGYEQYF

d_call: .
j_call: TRBJ2-1
v_call: TRBV5-1
clone_size: few
cdr3_nt: TGCGCCAGCAGCTTGGAAGCGGCACCCTACAATGAGCAGTTCTTC
cdr3_aa: CASSLEAAPYNEQFF

d_call: TRBD2
j_call: TRBJ2-7
v_call: TRBV19
clone_size: .
cdr3_nt: TGTGCCAGTAGTAAGGTCGAGGGACTAGCGGTCTACGAGCAGTACTTC
cdr3_aa: CASSKVEGLAVYEQYF

d_call: TRBD1
j_call: TRBJ2-1
v_call: TRBV10-3
clone_size: .
cdr3_nt: TGTGCCATCAGCCCGGGACAGGGGTTGGACAATGAGCAGTTCTTC
cdr3_aa: CAISPGQGLDNEQFF

d_call: TRBD2
j_call: TRBJ2-3
v_call: TRBV4-1
clone_size: .
cdr3_nt: TGCGCCAGCAGCCAAGAGTCGGGAGGACTAGCGGGAGCAGATACGCAGTATTTT
cdr3_aa: CASSQESGGLAGADTQYF

d_call: TRBD1
j_call: TRBJ1-2
v_call: TRBV27
clone_size: few
cdr3_nt: TGTGCCAGCAGGCAAGCCGGGACAGGGAATGGCTACACCTTC
cdr3_aa: CASRQAGTGNGYTF

d_call: TRBD2
j_call: TRBJ2-7
v_call: TRBV7-2
clone_size: .
cdr3_nt: TGTGCCAGCAGCCCAGGGACTACCCCTGCCTACGAGCAGTACTTC
cdr3_aa: CASSPGTTPAYEQYF

d_call: TRBD1
j_call: TRBJ2-2
v_call: TRBV13
clone_size: .
cdr3_nt: TGTGCCAGCAGCCTAGAGGGGTTTTCGGGACAGGGTGGTTTTGAGGACACCGGGGAGCTGTTTTTT
cdr3_aa: CASSLEGFSGQGGFEDTGELFF

d_call: .
j_call: TRBJ1-1
v_call: TRBV7-2
clone_size: .
cdr3_nt: TGTGCCAGCAGCTTGTCCAGGAACACTGAAGCTTTCTTT
cdr3_aa: CASSLSRNTEAFF

d_call: .
j_call: TRBJ2-5
v_call: TRBV4-2
clone_size: .
cdr3_nt: TGTGCCAGCAGCCAATTGACAGCCCAAGAGACCCAGTACTTC
cdr3_aa: CASSQLTAQETQYF

d_call: TRBD2
j_call: TRBJ2-1
v_call: TRBV9
clone_size: .
cdr3_nt: TGTGCCAGCAGCGTAGGGACTGCGGGAGTAGGAGAGCAGTTCTTC
cdr3_aa: CASSVGTAGVGEQFF

d_call: .
j_call: TRBJ1-1
v_call: TRBV4-3
clone_size: .
cdr3_nt: TGCGCCAGCAGCCAAGATGACAGGCCAACCCTTGTAGCTTTCTTT
cdr3_aa: CASSQDDRPTLVAFF

d_call: .
j_call: TRBJ2-7
v_call: TRBV4-2
clone_size: .
cdr3_nt: TGTGCCAGCAGCCAAAGCGTCTACTCCTACGAGCAGTACTTC
cdr3_aa: CASSQSVYSYEQYF

d_call: TRBD1
j_call: TRBJ2-7
v_call: TRBV15
clone_size: .
cdr3_nt: TGTGCCACCAGCAGCCGGGACAGCATCTACGAGCAGTACTTC
cdr3_aa: CATSSRDSIYEQYF

d_call: TRBD2
j_call: TRBJ2-5
v_call: TRBV10-3
clone_size: .
cdr3_nt: TGTGCCATCAGCACTGAGCGGGGGACGATGAGAGAGACCCAGTACTTC
cdr3_aa: CAISTERGTMRETQYF

d_call: TRBD1
j_call: TRBJ2-7
v_call: TRBV7-9
clone_size: .
cdr3_nt: TGTGCCAGCAGCGGCAGTTGGGACAGGGGACGATACGAGCAGTACTTC
cdr3_aa: CASSGSWDRGRYEQYF

d_call: TRBD1
j_call: TRBJ2-7
v_call: TRBV11-2
clone_size: .
cdr3_nt: TGTGCCAGCAGCGGGTTCATGGTCGAAGGACAGGACTCCTACGAGCAGTACTTC
cdr3_aa: CASSGFMVEGQDSYEQYF

d_call: .
j_call: TRBJ1-2
v_call: TRBV28
clone_size: .
cdr3_nt: TGTGCCAGCAGTATCGGACATAACTATGGCTACACCTTC
cdr3_aa: CASSIGHNYGYTF

d_call: .
j_call: TRBJ1-1
v_call: TRBV6-4
clone_size: few
cdr3_nt: TGTGCCAGCGGGGAGGGCATGAACACTGAAGCTTTCTTT
cdr3_aa: CASGEGMNTEAFF

d_call: TRBD2
j_call: TRBJ2-1
v_call: TRBV6-2/TRBV6-3
clone_size: .
cdr3_nt: TGTGCCAGCAGTTACCAACTAGCGGGGACTGTCACCTCCTACAATGAGCAGTTCTTC
cdr3_aa: CASSYQLAGTVTSYNEQFF

d_call: .
j_call: TRBJ1-1
v_call: TRBV7-9
clone_size: .
cdr3_nt: TGTGCCAGCAGCTTAGTTGAGGGAGCGACTGAAGCTTTCTTT
cdr3_aa: CASSLVEGATEAFF

d_call: TRBD2
j_call: TRBJ2-1
v_call: TRBV5-6
clone_size: .
cdr3_nt: TGTGCCAGCAGCTGGCGGGGACTAGCGGGAGCAGGGTCCTACAATGAGCAGTTCTTC
cdr3_aa: CASSWRGLAGAGSYNEQFF